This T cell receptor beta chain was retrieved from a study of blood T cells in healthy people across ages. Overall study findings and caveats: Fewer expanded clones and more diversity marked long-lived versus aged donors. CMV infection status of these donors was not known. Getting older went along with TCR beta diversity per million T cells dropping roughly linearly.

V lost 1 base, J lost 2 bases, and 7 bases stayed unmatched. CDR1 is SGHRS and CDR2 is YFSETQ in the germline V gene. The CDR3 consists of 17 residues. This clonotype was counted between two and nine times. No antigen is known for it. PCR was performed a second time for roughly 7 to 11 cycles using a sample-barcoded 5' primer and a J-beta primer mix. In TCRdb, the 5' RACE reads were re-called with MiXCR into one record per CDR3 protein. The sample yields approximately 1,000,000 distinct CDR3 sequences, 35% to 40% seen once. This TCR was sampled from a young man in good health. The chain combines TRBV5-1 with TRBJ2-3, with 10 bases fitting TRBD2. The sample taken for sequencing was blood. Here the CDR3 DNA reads TGCGCCAGCAGCTTGATCGCACTAGCGGGGTCCACAGATACGCAGTATTTT. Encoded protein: CASSLIALAGSTDTQYF.